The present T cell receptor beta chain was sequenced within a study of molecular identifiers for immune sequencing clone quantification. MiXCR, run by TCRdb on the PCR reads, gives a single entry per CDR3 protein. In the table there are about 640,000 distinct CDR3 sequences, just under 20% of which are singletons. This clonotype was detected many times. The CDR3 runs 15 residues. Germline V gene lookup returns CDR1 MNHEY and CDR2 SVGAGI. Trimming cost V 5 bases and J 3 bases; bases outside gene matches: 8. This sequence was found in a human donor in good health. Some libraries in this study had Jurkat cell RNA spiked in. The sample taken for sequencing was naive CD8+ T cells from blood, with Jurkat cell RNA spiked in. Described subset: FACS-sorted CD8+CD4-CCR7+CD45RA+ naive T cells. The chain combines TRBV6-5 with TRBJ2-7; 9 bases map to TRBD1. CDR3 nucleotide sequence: TGTGCCAGCAGTCCCAACAGGGGGCCAAACTACGAGCAGTACTTC. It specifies CASSPNRGPNYEQYF.